The entry below gives a single T cell receptor (beta chain) sequence along with its context. Its specificity is unknown. The data originate from a study of T cells in Graves' hyperthyroidism and ophthalmopathy. General observations from the study: Separation of ophthalmopathy from stable hyperthyroidism was achieved by a 13 V-J model. Model-based prediction identified ophthalmopathy a median about 6 months prior to its onset. Blood also held most thyroid clonotypes expanded beyond 0.001.

The CDR3 loop spans 14 amino acids. Germline V gene lookup returns CDR1 ENHRY and CDR2 SYGVKD. The germline V and J ends were trimmed by 4 bases and 5 bases, with 9 bases remaining between them. RNA transcripts served as the template for amplifying TCR beta CDR3 regions. HTBI primers were used for first-round RT-PCR of the TCR CDR3. One entry per CDR3 protein results from TCRdb running MiXCR on the multiplex PCR reads. The sample carries 500,000 to 600,000 distinct CDR3 sequences, around 45% recorded once. This clonotype was sampled from an adult woman with Graves' disease, either hyperthyroidism or ophthalmopathy (not recorded which). The J gene is TRBJ1-6, the V gene TRBV10-3; no clear D gene. Sequencing was carried out using peripheral blood or thyroid tissue (not recorded which). CDR3 nucleotide sequence: TGTGCCATCAGTGGAGACGGAAATAATTCACCCCTCCACTTT. Translating it yields CAISGDGNNSPLHF.